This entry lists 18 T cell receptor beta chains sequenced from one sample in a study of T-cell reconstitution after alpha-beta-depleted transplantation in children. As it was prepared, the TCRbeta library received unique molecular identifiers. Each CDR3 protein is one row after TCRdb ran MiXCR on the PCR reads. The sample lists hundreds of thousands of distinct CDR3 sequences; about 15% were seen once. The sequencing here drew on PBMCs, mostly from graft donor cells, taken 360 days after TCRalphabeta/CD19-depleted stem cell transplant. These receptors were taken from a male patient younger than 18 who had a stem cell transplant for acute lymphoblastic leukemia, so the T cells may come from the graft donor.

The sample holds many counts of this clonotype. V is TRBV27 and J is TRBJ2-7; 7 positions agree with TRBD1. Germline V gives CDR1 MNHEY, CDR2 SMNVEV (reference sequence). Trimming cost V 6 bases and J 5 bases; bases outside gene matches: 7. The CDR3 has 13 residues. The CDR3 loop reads CASRPTGKNEQYF. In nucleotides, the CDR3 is TGTGCCAGCAGACCGACAGGGAAGAACGAGCAGTACTTC.

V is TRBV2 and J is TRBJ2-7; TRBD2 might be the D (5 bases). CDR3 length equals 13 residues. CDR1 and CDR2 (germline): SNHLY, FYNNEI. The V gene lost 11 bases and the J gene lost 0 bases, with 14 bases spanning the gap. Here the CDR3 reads CARGRTSSYEQYF. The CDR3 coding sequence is TGTGCCCGCGGGCGGACGAGCTCCTACGAGCAGTACTTC.

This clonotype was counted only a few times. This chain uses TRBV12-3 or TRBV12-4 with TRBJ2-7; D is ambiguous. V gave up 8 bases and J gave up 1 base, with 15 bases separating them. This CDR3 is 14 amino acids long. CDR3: CASQDPSPSYEQYF. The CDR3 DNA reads TGTGCCAGCCAGGACCCTAGTCCTTCCTACGAGCAGTACTTC.

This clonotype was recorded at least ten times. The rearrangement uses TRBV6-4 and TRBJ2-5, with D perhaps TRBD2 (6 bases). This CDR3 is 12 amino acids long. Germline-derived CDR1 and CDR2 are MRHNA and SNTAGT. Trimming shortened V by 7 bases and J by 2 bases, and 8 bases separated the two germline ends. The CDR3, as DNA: TGTGCCAGCACGGGACTTCAAGAGACCCAGTACTTC. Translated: CASTGLQETQYF.

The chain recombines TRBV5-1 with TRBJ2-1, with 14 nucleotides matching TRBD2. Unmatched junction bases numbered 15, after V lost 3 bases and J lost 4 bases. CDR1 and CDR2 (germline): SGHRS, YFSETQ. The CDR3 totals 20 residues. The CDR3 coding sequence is TGCGCCAGCAGCTCCCATCCGGGACTAGCGGGAGTAAGGGGTTACAATGAGCAGTTCTTC. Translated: CASSSHPGLAGVRGYNEQFF.

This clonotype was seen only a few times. The CDR3 sequence: CASSFPGDEQFF. In DNA form, the CDR3 reads TGTGCCAGCAGCTTCCCCGGCGATGAGCAGTTCTTC. The genes are TRBV3-1 and TRBJ2-1; D not resolved. Trimming shortened V by 5 bases and J by 8 bases, and 10 bases separated the two germline ends. This CDR3 contains 12 residues. Germline CDR1 is LGHDT and CDR2 is YNNKEL (reference sequence).

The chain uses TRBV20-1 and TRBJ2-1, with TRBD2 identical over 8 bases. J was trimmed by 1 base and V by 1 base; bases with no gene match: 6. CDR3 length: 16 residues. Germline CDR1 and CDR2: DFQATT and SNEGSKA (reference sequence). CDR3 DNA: TGCAGTGCTAGAGCCTTTAGCGGGACGTCCTACAATGAGCAGTTCTTC. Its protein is CSARAFSGTSYNEQFF.

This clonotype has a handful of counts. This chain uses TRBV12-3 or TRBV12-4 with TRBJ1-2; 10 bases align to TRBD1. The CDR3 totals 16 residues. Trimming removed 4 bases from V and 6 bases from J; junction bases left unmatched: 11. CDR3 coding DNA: TGTGCCAGCAGTTCCCCACGTCGTGGGACAGGGGATGGCTACACCTTC. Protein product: CASSSPRRGTGDGYTF.

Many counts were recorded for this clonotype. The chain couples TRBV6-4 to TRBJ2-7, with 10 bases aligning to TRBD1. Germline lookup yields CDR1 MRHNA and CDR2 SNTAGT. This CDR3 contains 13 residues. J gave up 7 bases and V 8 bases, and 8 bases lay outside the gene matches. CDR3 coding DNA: TGTGCCAGCGCAGCGGACAGGGGGAGTGAGCAGTACTTC. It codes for CASAADRGSEQYF.

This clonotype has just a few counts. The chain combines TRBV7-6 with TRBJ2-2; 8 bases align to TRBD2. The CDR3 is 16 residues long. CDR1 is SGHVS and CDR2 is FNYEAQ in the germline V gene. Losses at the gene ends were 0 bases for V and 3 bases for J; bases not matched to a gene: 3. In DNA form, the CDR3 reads TGTGCCAGCAGCTTAGCGCTACTAGCGGACACCGGGGAGCTGTTTTTT. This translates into CASSLALLADTGELFF.

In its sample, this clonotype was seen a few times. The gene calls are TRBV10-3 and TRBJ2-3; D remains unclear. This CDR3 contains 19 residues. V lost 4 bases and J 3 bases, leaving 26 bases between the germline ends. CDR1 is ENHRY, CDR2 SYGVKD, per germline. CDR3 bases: TGTGCCATCAGTGGACCTCAAATCCTGGAACCTAGTGGGACAGATACGCAGTATTTT. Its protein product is CAISGPQILEPSGTDTQYF.

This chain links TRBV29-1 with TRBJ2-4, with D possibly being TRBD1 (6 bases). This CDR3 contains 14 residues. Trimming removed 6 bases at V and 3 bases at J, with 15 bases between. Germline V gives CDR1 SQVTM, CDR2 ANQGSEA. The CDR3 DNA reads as TGCAGCGTGCTACAGGGCTTAGGCAAAAACATTCAGTACTTC. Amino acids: CSVLQGLGKNIQYF.

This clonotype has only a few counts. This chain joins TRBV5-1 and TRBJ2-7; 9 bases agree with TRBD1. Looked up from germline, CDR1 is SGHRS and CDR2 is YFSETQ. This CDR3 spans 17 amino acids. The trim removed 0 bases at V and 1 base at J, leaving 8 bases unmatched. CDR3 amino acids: CASSLVGQGFSSYEQYF. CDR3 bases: TGCGCCAGCAGCTTGGTGGGACAGGGTTTTTCATCCTACGAGCAGTACTTC.

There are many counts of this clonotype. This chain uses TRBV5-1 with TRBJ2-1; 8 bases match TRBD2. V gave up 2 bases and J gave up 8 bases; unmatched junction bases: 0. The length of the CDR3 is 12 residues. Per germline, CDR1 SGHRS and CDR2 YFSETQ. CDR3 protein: CASSLAGDEQFF. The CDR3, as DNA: TGCGCCAGCAGCTTAGCGGGAGATGAGCAGTTCTTC.

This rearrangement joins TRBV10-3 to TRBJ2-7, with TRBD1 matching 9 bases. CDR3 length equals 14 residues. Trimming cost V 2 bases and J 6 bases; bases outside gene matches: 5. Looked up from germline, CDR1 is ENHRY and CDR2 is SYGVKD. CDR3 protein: CAISETGQGGEQYF. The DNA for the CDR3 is TGTGCCATCAGTGAGACGGGACAGGGAGGCGAGCAGTACTTC.

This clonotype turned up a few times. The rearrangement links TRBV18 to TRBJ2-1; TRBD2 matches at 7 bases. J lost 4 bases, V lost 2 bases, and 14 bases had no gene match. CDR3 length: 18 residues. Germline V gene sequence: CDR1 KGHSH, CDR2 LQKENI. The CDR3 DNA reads TGTGCCAGCTCACCATCGATGGATAGCGGGCTTACTTACAATGAGCAGTTCTTC. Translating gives CASSPSMDSGLTYNEQFF.

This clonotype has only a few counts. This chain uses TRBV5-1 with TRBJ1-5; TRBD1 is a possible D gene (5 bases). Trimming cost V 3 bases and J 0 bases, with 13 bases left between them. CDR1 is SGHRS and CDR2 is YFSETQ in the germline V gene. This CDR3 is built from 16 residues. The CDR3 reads CASSSGAGYSNQPQHF. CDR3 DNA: TGCGCCAGCAGCTCTGGAGCAGGGTATAGCAATCAGCCCCAGCATTTT.

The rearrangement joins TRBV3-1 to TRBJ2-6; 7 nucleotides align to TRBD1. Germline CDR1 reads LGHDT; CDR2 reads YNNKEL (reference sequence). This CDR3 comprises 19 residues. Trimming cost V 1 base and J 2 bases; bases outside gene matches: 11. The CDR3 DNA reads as TGTGCCAGCAGCCAAGGCCAGGGGGTTTCAACGCCTGGGGCCAACGTCCTGACTTTC. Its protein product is CASSQGQGVSTPGANVLTF.